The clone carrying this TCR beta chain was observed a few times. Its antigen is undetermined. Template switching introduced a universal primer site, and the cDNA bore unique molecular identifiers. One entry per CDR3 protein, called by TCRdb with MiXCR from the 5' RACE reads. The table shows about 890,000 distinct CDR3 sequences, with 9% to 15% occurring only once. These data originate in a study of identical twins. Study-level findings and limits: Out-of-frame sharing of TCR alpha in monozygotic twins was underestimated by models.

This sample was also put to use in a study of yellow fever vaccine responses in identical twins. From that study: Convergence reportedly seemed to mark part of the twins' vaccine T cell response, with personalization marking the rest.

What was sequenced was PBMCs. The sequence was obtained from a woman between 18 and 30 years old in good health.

The CDR3 bases are TGTGCCAGCGGCAGGGGCAACGAGCAGTACTTC. Protein sequence: CASGRGNEQYF. This chain connects TRBV12-3 or TRBV12-4 to TRBJ2-7; D is possibly TRBD1 (6 bases). V was shortened by 8 bases and J by 5 bases, with 10 bases between the two germline ends. The CDR3 is 11 residues long.